This TCR beta chain emerged from a study of shared clonotypes between healthy human individuals. CDR1 is MNHNS, CDR2 SASEGT, per germline. The CDR3 runs 18 residues. Deletions cut 2 bases from V and 2 bases from J, with 22 bases between. In this sample, this clone turned up once. Its target is not known. The repertoire was sequenced with immunoSEQ multiplex PCR; TCRdb's copy has only in-frame clones and lacks some. The data show around 640,000 clones, approximately 96% seen once. Study results and limitations: Compared with memory subsets, naive subsets generally had larger estimated richness.

Naive-designated CD8 cells lacked CD45RO, were positively enriched for CCR7, and omitted terminally differentiated effector memory CD45RA+ cells. Nashville, Tennessee was home to all donors, who were Caucasian adults. The genes are TRBV6-1 and TRBJ2-7; D unresolved. Sequenced sample: naive CD8+ T cells sorted from blood. The receptor was isolated from a woman aged 25 to 45 in good health. The CDR3 is CASSEKNGVIGVTYEQYF. CDR3 coding DNA: TGTGCCAGCAGTGAAAAAAACGGCGTCATAGGCGTTACCTACGAGCAGTACTTC.